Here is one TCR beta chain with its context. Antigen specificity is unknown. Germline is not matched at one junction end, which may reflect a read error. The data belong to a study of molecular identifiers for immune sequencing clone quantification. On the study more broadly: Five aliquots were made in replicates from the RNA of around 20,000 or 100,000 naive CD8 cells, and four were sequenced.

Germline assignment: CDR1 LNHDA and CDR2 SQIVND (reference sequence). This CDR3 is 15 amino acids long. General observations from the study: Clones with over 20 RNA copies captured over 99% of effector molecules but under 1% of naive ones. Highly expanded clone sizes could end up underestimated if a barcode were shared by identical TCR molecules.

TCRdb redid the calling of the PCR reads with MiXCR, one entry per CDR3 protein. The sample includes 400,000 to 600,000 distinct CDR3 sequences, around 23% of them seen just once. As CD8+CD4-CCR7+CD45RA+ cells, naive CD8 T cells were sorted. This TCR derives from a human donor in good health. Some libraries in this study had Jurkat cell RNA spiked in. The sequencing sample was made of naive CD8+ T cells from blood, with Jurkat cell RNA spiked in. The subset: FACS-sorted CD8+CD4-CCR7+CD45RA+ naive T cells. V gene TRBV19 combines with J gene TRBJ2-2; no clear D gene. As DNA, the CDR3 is TGTGCCTGTAGTCACAGCCTACCGAACACCGGGGAGCTGTTTTTT. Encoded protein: CACSHSLPNTGELFF.